The following is a T cell receptor (beta chain) sequence with its context. Its antigen is unknown. Use of 60 Vbeta and 13 Jbeta primers characterized the PCR. Repertoires were generated with immunoSEQ multiplex PCR, while TCRdb's copy carries only in-frame clones and drops some. The sample lists about 140,000 clones, around 80% occurring once. The source of the sample is a study of cytomegalovirus exposure and HLA in healthy donors. CDR3 length equals 15 residues. Trimming took off 3 bases at V and 0 bases at J, with 10 bases between the two ends. Germline V CDR1 and CDR2: SGHAT, FQNNGV. General study results and limits: Previous analysis showed most TCR beta V segments were productive about 87% or about 30% of the time.

Sequencing used PBMCs. The source of this sequence is a woman between 40 and 50 years old in good health and CMV-seronegative. The chain has TRBV11-2 and TRBJ2-3; no definite D call. CDR3 region: CASSFLGSSTDTQYF. The CDR3 DNA reads TGTGCCAGCAGCTTTCTCGGGTCCAGCACAGATACGCAGTATTTT.